Sequencing of this T cell receptor (beta chain) was carried out in a study of Graves' ophthalmopathy and Graves' hyperthyroidism. Where ophthalmopathy was present, donors had moderate-to-severe activity, CAS ≥3, NOSPECS ≥4 and duration under 3 months. To note about this clonotype: This may be a read error, as it is one base from a much larger clone.

RNA transcripts were the source from which TCR beta CDR3 regions were amplified. Second-round multiplex PCR followed a first-round RT-PCR using HTBI primers. Using its own MiXCR run on the multiplex PCR reads, TCRdb lists one record per CDR3 protein. Of 660,000 or so distinct CDR3 sequences listed, roughly two fifths are singletons. Germline-derived CDR1 and CDR2 are LNHDA and SQIVND (reference sequence). Between the trimmed V and J ends, which lost 4 bases and 6 bases, there was a span of 9 bases. The CDR3 is made up of 12 amino acids. V and J are TRBV19 and TRBJ1-1, with a possible D match to TRBD1 (5 bases). The sequencing sample was made of peripheral blood. The receptor comes from an adult man with Graves' ophthalmopathy. This CDR3 is CASSRRRAEAFF. DNA of the CDR3: TGTGCCAGTAGTAGACGCAGGGCTGAAGCTTTCTTT.